This T cell receptor beta chain was observed in a study of identical twins. After removal of 5 bases from V and 0 bases from J, the junction contained 7 bases not matched to a gene. From germline, CDR1 is SGHVS and CDR2 FQNEAQ. The CDR3 is made up of 15 amino acids. This clonotype was counted ten times or more. Each CDR3 protein is one row after TCRdb ran MiXCR on the 5' RACE reads. The sample shows about 150,000 distinct CDR3 sequences, under 4.5% of them seen only once. This clonotype was obtained from a man aged 18 to 30 in good health. The gene calls are TRBV7-8 and TRBJ2-7; 7 bases agree with TRBD1. Sequencing input: memory T cells sorted from blood. Written as DNA, the CDR3 is TGTGCCAGCAGCGACATCAGGACAGGCTCCTACGAGCAGTACTTC. It translates to CASSDIRTGSYEQYF.